The 9 T cell receptor beta chains below come from one sample, sequenced in a study of blood T cell repertoires in COVID-19. Some clones are missing from TCRdb's copy, which holds only in-frame ones; the method was immunoSEQ multiplex PCR. In the table there are approximately 46,000 clones, more than 75% of which are singletons. The sequenced sample was peripheral blood. The receptor set was obtained from a man aged 60 to 69 with active or convalescent COVID-19.

In its sample, this clone was seen once. The CDR3 region has the DNA TGCGCCAGCAGCTGGGGGGGCGGTGATAACTATGGCTACACCTTC. It yields the protein CASSWGGGDNYGYTF. The rearrangement uses TRBV5-1 and TRBJ1-2; TRBD1 is a possible D gene (6 bases). This CDR3 is built from 15 residues. The germline V gene has CDR1 SGHRS and CDR2 YFSETQ. V was shortened by 3 bases and J by 1 base, with 13 bases between the two germline ends.

The chain employs TRBV2 and TRBJ2-3, with TRBD1 matching 10 bases. Unmatched junction bases numbered 4, after V lost 8 bases and J lost 5 bases. The CDR3 runs 13 residues. The germline V gene encodes CDR1 SNHLY and CDR2 FYNNEI. The chain's CDR3 is CASADRGLDTQYF. The CDR3 DNA reads as TGTGCCAGCGCAGACAGGGGGCTAGATACGCAGTATTTT.

The chain combines TRBV30 with TRBJ1-2, with D possibly being TRBD1 (5 bases). Trimming removed 6 bases at V and 7 bases at J, with 18 bases between. The CDR3 is 13 residues long. Germline CDR1 is GTSNPN and CDR2 is SVGIG (reference sequence). CDR3: CACSRQGLSGYTF. Here the CDR3 DNA reads TGTGCCTGCTCCAGGCAGGGTTTAAGTGGCTACACCTTC.

V and J are TRBV27 and TRBJ1-4, with D possibly being TRBD1 (5 bases). Trimming cost V 2 bases and J 7 bases, with 14 bases left between them. This CDR3 comprises 15 residues. Germline CDR1 and CDR2: MNHEY and SMNVEV (reference sequence). DNA of the CDR3: TGTGCCAGCAGTTTAGGAGGGGAGTCTCGTGAAAAACTGTTTTTT. The encoded protein is CASSLGGESREKLFF.

The J gene is TRBJ1-4, the V gene TRBV14, with TRBD1 matching 7 bases. CDR1 and CDR2 from the germline V gene are SGHDN and FVKESK. V was clipped by 4 bases and J by 2 bases; unmatched bases: 7. This CDR3 contains 16 residues. CDR3 residues: CASSLRQGLTNEKLFF. The CDR3 DNA reads as TGTGCCAGCAGCCTTCGACAGGGTCTCACTAATGAAAAACTGTTTTTT.

This clone was seen only once. This chain connects TRBV6-6 to TRBJ2-7; D is possibly TRBD1 (5 bases). V dropped 4 bases and J dropped 5 bases, with 12 bases sitting between them. The CDR3 loop spans 13 amino acids. The germline V gene encodes CDR1 MNHNY and CDR2 SVGAGI (reference sequence). The CDR3 spells CASSSPTDHEQYF. Written as DNA, the CDR3 is TGTGCCAGCAGTTCCCCGACAGATCACGAGCAGTACTTC.

The chain has TRBV18 and TRBJ2-7; TRBD2 agrees at 10 bases. From germline, CDR1 is KGHSH and CDR2 LQKENI. The V segment lost 6 bases and the J segment 3 bases; nucleotides outside the gene matches: 8. This CDR3 spans 15 amino acids. CDR3 protein: CASSPEREGFYEQYF. Here the CDR3 DNA reads TGTGCCAGCTCTCCGGAGCGGGAGGGCTTCTACGAGCAGTACTTC.

The CDR3 loop reads CAISDGGEAPSGELFF. Here the CDR3 DNA reads TGTGCCATCAGTGACGGGGGGGAGGCCCCTTCGGGGGAGCTGTTTTTT. The gene calls are TRBV10-3 and TRBJ2-2; the match to TRBD2 covers 8 bases. V lost 3 bases and J lost 8; bases outside the gene matches: 11. Germline assignment: CDR1 ENHRY and CDR2 SYGVKD. The CDR3 sequence is 16 residues long.

The table lists this clone with a few counts. The chain recombines TRBV6-1 with TRBJ1-1; D gene uncertain. The V gene's germline CDR1 is MNHNS and CDR2 SASEGT. V lost 2 bases and J 7 bases, leaving 14 bases between the germline ends. CDR3 length: 14 residues. The CDR3: CASSETWAGSEAFF. CDR3 nucleotides: TGTGCCAGCAGTGAAACCTGGGCTGGTAGTGAAGCTTTCTTT.